The rows below give T cell receptor beta chains drawn from one sample of a study of blood T cell repertoires in COVID-19. Produced via immunoSEQ multiplex PCR; TCRdb's table is partial and in-frame only. The sample holds some 60,000 clones; approximately 81% are singletons and the top ten take 25% to 35%. Sequencing was performed on peripheral blood. The receptors derive from a woman of 80 years or more with active or convalescent COVID-19. Each CDR3 is given with its conserved first and last residue. Only some rows state a clone size, as once, few, many or a class for expanded clones.

j_call v_call clone_size cdr3_aa
TRBJ2-2 TRBV7-2 NA CASSGRERGIGTGELFF
TRBJ1-1 TRBV6-1 NA CASSEGQINTEAFF
TRBJ1-1 TRBV13 NA CASSPPDRVKAFF
TRBJ1-5 TRBV28 NA CASNVRGEDQPQHF
TRBJ2-1 TRBV6-2/TRBV6-3 NA CASSYSPSGGHNEQFF
TRBJ2-3 TRBV27 NA CASSPRLAGVTTQYF
TRBJ1-2 TRBV7-9 NA CASSLPGTHGYTF
TRBJ2-7 TRBV3-1/TRBV3-2 NA CASSQDPPNTYEQYF
TRBJ1-5 TRBV27 few CASSPRQGSQPQHF
TRBJ2-3 TRBV3-1/TRBV3-2 NA CASSQDLGGPSDTQYF
TRBJ1-1 TRBV7-8 NA CASSLAGGPLGTEAFF
TRBJ1-1 TRBV5-1 NA CASSLETRNTEAFF
TRBJ2-7 TRBV21-1 NA CASSRRYPGTYEQYF
TRBJ2-1 TRBV7-3 NA CASSSQGNGEQFF
TRBJ2-6 TRBV18 NA CASSPEGSGANVLTF
TRBJ1-5 TRBV7-8 NA CASSLGTVNQPQHF
TRBJ1-2 TRBV19 few CASSTPGQGTYGYTF
TRBJ2-2 TRBV6-5 once CASSRQDFTGELFF
TRBJ2-3 TRBV18 NA CASSPQFALAQADTQYF
TRBJ1-1 TRBV6-2/TRBV6-3 NA CASSWTGTVEAFF
TRBJ1-1 TRBV5-8 NA CASSQETEWDTEAFF
TRBJ1-6 TRBV7-9 NA CASSSFSGGNSPLHF
TRBJ2-7 TRBV5-1 NA CASSLGTTVLYEQYF
TRBJ2-7 TRBV21-1 NA CASSSKNERQGSSPLGF
TRBJ2-1 TRBV19 NA CASSSVAAGAWDEQFF
TRBJ1-5 TRBV2 NA CASKSGPSNQPQHF
TRBJ2-1 TRBV10-2 once CASSEGLAGVNEQFF